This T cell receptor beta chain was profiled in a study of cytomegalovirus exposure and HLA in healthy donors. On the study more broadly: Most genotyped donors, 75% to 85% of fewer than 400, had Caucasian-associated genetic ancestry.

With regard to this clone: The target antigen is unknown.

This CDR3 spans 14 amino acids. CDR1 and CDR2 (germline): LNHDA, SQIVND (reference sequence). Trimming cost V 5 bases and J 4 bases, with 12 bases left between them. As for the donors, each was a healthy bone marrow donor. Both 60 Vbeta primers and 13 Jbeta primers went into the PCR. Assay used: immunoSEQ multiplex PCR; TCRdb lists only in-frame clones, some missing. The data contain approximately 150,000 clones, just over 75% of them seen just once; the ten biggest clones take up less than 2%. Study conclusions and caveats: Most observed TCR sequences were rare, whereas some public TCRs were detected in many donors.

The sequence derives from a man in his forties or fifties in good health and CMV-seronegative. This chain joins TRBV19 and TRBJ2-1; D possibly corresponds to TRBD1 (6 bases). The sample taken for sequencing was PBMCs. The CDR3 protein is CASSHSRGYNEQFF. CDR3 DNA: TGTGCCAGTAGTCATTCAAGGGGGTACAATGAGCAGTTCTTC.